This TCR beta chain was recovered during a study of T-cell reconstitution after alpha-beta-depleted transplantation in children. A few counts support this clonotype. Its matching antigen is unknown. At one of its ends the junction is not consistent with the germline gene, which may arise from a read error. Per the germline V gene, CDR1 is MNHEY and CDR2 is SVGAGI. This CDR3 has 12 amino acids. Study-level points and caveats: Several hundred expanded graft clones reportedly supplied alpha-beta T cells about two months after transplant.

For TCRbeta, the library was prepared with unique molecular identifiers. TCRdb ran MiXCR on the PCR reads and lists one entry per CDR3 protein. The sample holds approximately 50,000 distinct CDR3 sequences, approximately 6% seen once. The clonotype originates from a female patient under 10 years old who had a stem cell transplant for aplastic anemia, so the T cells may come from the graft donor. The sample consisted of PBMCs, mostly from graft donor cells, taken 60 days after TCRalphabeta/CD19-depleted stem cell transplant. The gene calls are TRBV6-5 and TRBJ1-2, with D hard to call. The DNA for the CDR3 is TGTGCCAGCAGTTACTCGTGGGGTGGCTACCCCTTC. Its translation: CASSYSWGGYPF.